This T cell receptor beta chain was captured by sequencing in a study of identical twins. Only healthy Caucasians were enrolled as donors. TCRdb reprocessed the 5' RACE reads with MiXCR, giving one entry per CDR3 protein. The sample shows roughly 250,000 distinct CDR3 sequences, about 14% of them seen only once. Study results and caveats: The more abundant beta clonotypes in cord blood had fewer insertions, and memory repertoires did not show this. A partial confounding effect on zero-insertion analyses could come from invariant MAIT and iNKT cells.

With regard to this clonotype: The antigen remains undetermined.

V lost 3 bases to trimming and J lost 7 bases, with 16 bases between them. Germline V lookup: CDR1 KGHSH, CDR2 LQKENI. This CDR3 contains 14 residues. This receptor was identified in a woman under 30 in good health. What was sequenced was memory (CD45RO+) T cells sorted from blood. The rearrangement links TRBV18 to TRBJ2-7; D could derive from TRBD1 or TRBD2 (5 bases each). CDR3 coding DNA: TGTGCCAGCTCACCCGGGACCCTCTCGGGGGAGCAGTACTTC. Translated, it gives CASSPGTLSGEQYF.